Below are 31 T cell receptor beta chains sequenced from a single sample in a study of coeliac disease. Repertoires were generated with immunoSEQ multiplex PCR, while TCRdb's copy carries only in-frame clones and drops some. The sample shows some 4,700 clones, about 64% of them seen only once. The sample was lamina propria lymphocytes from the gut. The receptor set was obtained from an older woman with celiac disease.

J is TRBJ1-5 and V is TRBV9, with 7 positions matching TRBD1. The CDR3 extends over 15 amino acids. The germline V gene has CDR1 SGDLS and CDR2 YYNGEE. V dropped 1 base and J dropped 6; count of bases not matched to a gene: 7. CDR3 nucleotide sequence: TGTGCCAGCAGCGTAACAGGGGAGAGTAGTCAGCCCCAGCATTTT. Its translation: CASSVTGESSQPQHF.

This clone has more than one count but fewer than ten. The genes are TRBV7-2 and TRBJ2-7; a weak D match, TRBD1 (6 bases). Germline-derived CDR1 and CDR2 are SGHTA and FQGNSA. This CDR3 region has 16 residues. The V end lost 7 bases, the J end lost 1 base, and 20 bases lay between the germline ends. The CDR3 region is CASTHVQAGASYEQYF. In DNA form, the CDR3 reads TGTGCCAGCACCCACGTCCAGGCAGGGGCGTCCTACGAGCAGTACTTC.

A single count supports this clone. The chain combines TRBV30 with TRBJ2-6; D unresolved. The CDR3 is 16 amino acids. V lost 0 bases and J lost 0, with 9 bases in between. CDR1 is GTSNPN and CDR2 is SVGIG in the germline V gene (reference sequence). CDR3: CAWSVEALSGANVLTF. DNA for the CDR3: TGTGCCTGGAGTGTAGAGGCGCTCTCTGGGGCCAACGTCCTGACTTTC.

This clone was seen once. The chain couples TRBV6-5 to TRBJ1-1; D is perhaps TRBD1 (5 bases). The length of the CDR3 is 14 residues. Trimming shortened V by 2 bases and J by 8 bases, and 15 bases separated the two germline ends. Germline V gene sequence: CDR1 MNHEY, CDR2 SVGAGI. This CDR3 reads CASSYGSGVVEAFF. The CDR3 nucleotides are TGTGCCAGCAGTTACGGATCGGGGGTCGTCGAAGCTTTCTTT.

J is TRBJ1-5 and V is TRBV7-2; D is perhaps TRBD1 (5 bases). Trimming removed 5 bases from V and 3 bases from J, with 17 bases in between. The CDR3 is made up of 16 amino acids. Germline-derived CDR1 and CDR2 are SGHTA and FQGNSA. The CDR3 coding sequence is TGTGCCAGCAGCCTGAGATCGGGGGGTTTCAATCAGCCCCAGCATTTT. Protein: CASSLRSGGFNQPQHF.

The V and J genes are TRBV5-7 and TRBJ1-1; D gene ambiguous. TRBV5-7 is reported as an ORF; its role is uncertain. The CDR3 is made up of 11 amino acids. V dropped 1 base and J dropped 7 bases, with 5 bases sitting between them. CDR3 protein: CASSLTVEAFF. CDR3 sequence (DNA): TGTGCCAGCAGCTTGACGGTTGAAGCTTTCTTT.

V and J are TRBV5-1 and TRBJ1-1; weak D call: TRBD1 (6 bases). Germline V gives CDR1 SGHRS, CDR2 YFSETQ. Trimming took off 0 bases at V and 6 bases at J, with 9 bases between the two ends. There are 13 residues in the CDR3. DNA for the CDR3: TGCGCCAGCAGCTTGGGGGGGCTCGCTGAAGCTTTCTTT. This translates into CASSLGGLAEAFF. The variable domain in full, completed from reference TRBV5-1 and TRBJ1-1, reads KAGVTQTPRYLIKTRGQQVTLSCSPISGHRSVSWYQQTPGQGLQFLFEYFSETQRNKGNFPGRFSGRQFSNSRSEMNVSTLELGDSALYLCASSLGGLAEAFFGQGTRLTVV.

The chain joins TRBV4-2 to TRBJ2-5; weak D call: TRBD2 (5 bases). CDR1 LGHNA and CDR2 YNFKEQ come from the germline V gene. CDR3 length equals 15 residues. Trimming removed 0 bases at V and 4 bases at J, with 12 bases between. Written as DNA, the CDR3 is TGTGCCAGCAGCCAAGATCCCGGGGAAGGAGAGACCCAGTACTTC. Translated: CASSQDPGEGETQYF.

Relative to its sample, this clone is medium-sized. This CDR3 is CAWSRLWGPSYEQYF. CDR3 DNA sequence: TGTGCCTGGAGTAGGTTGTGGGGGCCTTCATACGAGCAGTACTTC. The chain employs TRBV30 and TRBJ2-7; the D gene is possibly TRBD1 (6 bases). The CDR3 loop spans 15 amino acids. Trimming cost V 2 bases and J 4 bases, with 18 bases left between them. CDR1 and CDR2 from the germline V gene are GTSNPN and SVGIG (reference sequence).

The chain links TRBV9 to TRBJ2-5; D is ambiguous. The length of the CDR3 is 13 residues. CDR1 SGDLS and CDR2 YYNGEE come from the germline V gene. The ends were cut back, 1 base at V and 4 bases at J, with 8 bases in the middle. This CDR3 reads CASSVPPGETQYF. The DNA of the CDR3 is TGTGCCAGCAGCGTACCGCCAGGAGAGACCCAGTACTTC.

This rearrangement joins TRBV9 to TRBJ2-7; 7 bases match TRBD1. The CDR3 sequence is 13 residues long. Germline CDR1 SGDLS, CDR2 YYNGEE. V lost 3 bases, J lost 3 bases, and 3 bases stayed unmatched. The CDR3 loop is CASSEGQFYEQYF. CDR3 sequence (DNA): TGTGCCAGCAGCGAGGGACAGTTCTACGAGCAGTACTTC.

The J gene is TRBJ1-4, the V gene TRBV14; D uncertain. This CDR3 comprises 16 residues. Per the germline V gene, CDR1 is SGHDN and CDR2 is FVKESK. V was shortened by 0 bases and J by 4 bases, with 12 bases between the two germline ends. CDR3 coding DNA: TGTGCCAGCAGCCAAGATCTGCGAGGGAGTAATGAAAAACTGTTTTTT. It codes for CASSQDLRGSNEKLFF.

The chain is built from TRBV4-2 and TRBJ2-7; the D is unclear. The CDR3 is 15 amino acids. The germline gives CDR1 LGHNA, CDR2 YNFKEQ. Trimming pared 2 bases from V and 6 bases from J, leaving 17 bases between. This CDR3 is CASSQSTGSAFEQYF. The DNA for the CDR3 is TGTGCCAGCAGCCAATCCACGGGTTCCGCCTTCGAGCAGTACTTC.

Comments on this clone: Other DNA sequences in this sample translate to the same CDR3. The chain recombines TRBV7-2 with TRBJ2-5; 7 nucleotides agree with TRBD2. With 5 bases clipped from V and 5 bases from J, the junction kept 5 bases outside the gene matches. This CDR3 comprises 13 residues. Looked up from germline, CDR1 is SGHTA and CDR2 is FQGNSA. CDR3 in DNA: TGTGCCAGCAGCCGTGGGGGGGAGGAGACCCAGTACTTC. Amino acids: CASSRGGEETQYF.

The J gene is TRBJ2-3, the V gene TRBV27; D unclear. V lost 3 bases and J 0 bases, leaving 7 bases between the germline ends. This CDR3 has 14 residues. The germline V gene has CDR1 MNHEY and CDR2 SMNVEV (reference sequence). The CDR3 region is CASSFRLSTDTQYF. DNA of the CDR3: TGTGCCAGCAGTTTTCGACTGAGCACAGATACGCAGTATTTT.

The V and J genes are TRBV7-3 and TRBJ2-3; D not resolved. This CDR3 has 13 amino acids. Germline CDR1 is SGHTA and CDR2 is FQGTGA. The germline V and J ends were trimmed by 2 bases and 14 bases, with 17 bases remaining between them. The chain's CDR3 is CASSLLDGAPPYF. The CDR3, as DNA: TGTGCCAGCAGCTTACTGGATGGAGCTCCACCGTATTTT.

This sequence joins TRBV6-5 and TRBJ1-5; the D is unclear. CDR3 length: 13 amino acids. Between the trimmed V and J ends, which lost 2 bases and 4 bases, there was a span of 6 bases. The germline CDR1 and CDR2 sequences are MNHEY and SVGAGI. CDR3 in amino acids: CASSYGRNQPQHF. The CDR3 DNA sequence: TGTGCCAGCAGTTACGGCAGGAATCAGCCCCAGCATTTT.

The chain uses TRBV5-1 and TRBJ1-1; 7 bases agree with TRBD1. The CDR3 extends over 14 amino acids. Germline V gene sequence: CDR1 SGHRS, CDR2 YFSETQ. V lost 2 bases to trimming and J lost 3 bases; unmatched junction nucleotides: 4. The CDR3 bases are TGCGCCAGCAGCTTACGCGACAGGGACACTGAAGCTTTCTTT. It yields the protein CASSLRDRDTEAFF. The full variable domain, rest sourced from reference TRBV5-1 and TRBJ1-1, is KAGVTQTPRYLIKTRGQQVTLSCSPISGHRSVSWYQQTPGQGLQFLFEYFSETQRNKGNFPGRFSGRQFSNSRSEMNVSTLELGDSALYLCASSLRDRDTEAFFGQGTRLTVV.

V usage is TRBV7-2 and J usage is TRBJ1-5; TRBD1 matches at 7 bases. The CDR3 consists of 15 residues. V dropped 5 bases and J dropped 7; count of bases not matched to a gene: 11. Germline CDR1 and CDR2: SGHTA and FQGNSA. The CDR3 nucleotides read TGTGCCAGCAGCATACAGGGGACGGGCGCGCAGCCCCAGCATTTT. Translated: CASSIQGTGAQPQHF.

The rearrangement joins TRBV25-1 to TRBJ1-6; no clear D gene. Germline assignment: CDR1 MGHDK and CDR2 SYGVNS. Between the trimmed V and J ends, which lost 6 bases and 0 bases, there was a span of 6 bases. There are 14 residues in the CDR3. As DNA, the CDR3 is TGTGCCAGCAGCTGGAGCTCCTATAATTCACCCCTCCACTTT. Encoded protein: CASSWSSYNSPLHF.

The rearrangement uses TRBV13 and TRBJ1-3; no firm D call. The CDR3 extends over 12 amino acids. Germline V CDR1 and CDR2: PRHDT, FYEKMQ (reference sequence). The V gene lost 5 bases and the J gene lost 5 bases, with 7 bases spanning the gap. The CDR3 DNA reads as TGTGCCAGCAGCCGTAGTAGAAACACCATATATTTT. Amino acids: CASSRSRNTIYF.

In regard to this clone: At one end the junction does not follow the germline gene, possibly because of a read error. The chain links TRBV15 to TRBJ1-2; D gene uncertain. The CDR3 is 14 amino acids. Germline CDR1 reads LNHNV; CDR2 reads YYDKDF (reference sequence). The CDR3: CATSRVGGGDGHTF. DNA of the CDR3: TGTGCCACCAGCAGAGTAGGAGGAGGAGATGGCCACACCTTC.

The rearrangement uses TRBV30 and TRBJ1-2; 7 bases are a match to TRBD1. CDR3 length: 14 amino acids. With V trimmed by 2 bases and J by 4 bases, 7 bases remained unmatched. Germline V gives CDR1 GTSNPN, CDR2 SVGIG (reference sequence). CDR3 in DNA: TGTGCCTGGAGTAAGCGGCAGGGGGTCTATGGCTACACCTTC. Amino acids: CAWSKRQGVYGYTF.

This clone was detected only a few times. The chain combines TRBV7-2 with TRBJ2-5, with 9 bases lining up with TRBD1. This CDR3 is 15 amino acids long. The ends lost 4 bases at V and 5 bases at J; junction bases unmatched: 8. Per germline, CDR1 SGHTA and CDR2 FQGNSA. The CDR3 region is CASSSQGALWETQYF. DNA for the CDR3: TGTGCCAGCAGCTCACAGGGGGCGCTATGGGAGACCCAGTACTTC. Drawing the rest from reference TRBV7-2 and TRBJ2-5, the complete variable domain is GAGVSQSPSNKVTEKGKDVELRCDPISGHTALYWYRQSLGQGLEFLIYFQGNSAPDKSGLPSDRFSAERTGGSVSTLTIQRTQQEDSAVYLCASSSQGALWETQYFGPGTRLLVL.

The chain carries TRBV19 and TRBJ1-6, with D possibly being TRBD1 (5 bases). The V and J ends lost 5 bases and 10 bases respectively, with 18 bases between them. The CDR3 sequence is 15 residues long. The germline V gene encodes CDR1 LNHDA and CDR2 SQIVND (reference sequence). Written as DNA, the CDR3 is TGTGCCAGTAGTCTAGGGACCTCTCGGGGGTCACCCCTCCACTTT. It encodes CASSLGTSRGSPLHF. Based on the CDR3 plus reference TRBV19 and TRBJ1-6, the full variable domain is DGGITQSPKYLFRKEGQNVTLSCEQNLNHDAMYWYRQDPGQGLRLIYYSQIVNDFQKGDIAEGYSVSREKKESFPLTVTSAQKNPTAFYLCASSLGTSRGSPLHFGNGTRLTVT.

As to this clone: A junction end diverges from the germline sequence, so it may reflect a read error. The chain links TRBV5-1 to TRBJ2-7, with 11 positions matching TRBD1. Germline V gene sequence: CDR1 SGHRS, CDR2 YFSETQ. The CDR3 contains 17 residues. CDR3 sequence reads: CASSLLPGQGVSYGQYF. CDR3 in DNA: TGCGCCAGCAGCTTATTACCGGGACAGGGGGTCTCCTACGGGCAGTACTTC.

The V and J genes are TRBV27 and TRBJ2-5, with 9 nucleotides matching TRBD2. The germline V gene encodes CDR1 MNHEY and CDR2 SMNVEV (reference sequence). The CDR3 spans 16 residues. The J segment lost 5 bases and the V segment lost 5 bases, leaving 12 bases of the junction unmatched. The CDR3 sequence is CASSQAGGYRVETQYF. In nucleotides, the CDR3 is TGTGCCAGCAGTCAGGCGGGGGGGTATAGAGTTGAGACCCAGTACTTC.

This chain links TRBV6-1 with TRBJ2-7; 7 bases fit TRBD1. The V segment lost 5 bases and the J segment 2 bases; nucleotides outside the gene matches: 6. The CDR3 is made up of 14 amino acids. Germline loops: CDR1 MNHNS, CDR2 SASEGT. The chain's CDR3 is CASSLRDSTYEQYF. As DNA, the CDR3 is TGTGCCAGCAGTCTCCGGGACAGTACCTACGAGCAGTACTTC.

The chain employs TRBV19 and TRBJ2-1; 8 positions match TRBD1. The CDR3 is 15 residues long. Trimming cost V 4 bases and J 1 base; bases outside gene matches: 3. Germline V gene lookup returns CDR1 LNHDA and CDR2 SQIVND (reference sequence). Here the CDR3 DNA reads TGTGCCAGTAGTAGACAGGGGAGGTCCTACAATGAGCAGTTCTTC. The encoded protein is CASSRQGRSYNEQFF. Combining the CDR3 with reference TRBV19 and TRBJ2-1 gives the whole variable domain DGGITQSPKYLFRKEGQNVTLSCEQNLNHDAMYWYRQDPGQGLRLIYYSQIVNDFQKGDIAEGYSVSREKKESFPLTVTSAQKNPTAFYLCASSRQGRSYNEQFFGPGTRLTVL.

This sequence joins TRBV29-1 and TRBJ2-2; D is unresolved. This CDR3 has 13 residues. V lost 7 bases and J 4 bases, leaving 13 bases between the germline ends. Germline assignment: CDR1 SQVTM and CDR2 ANQGSEA. The CDR3 coding sequence is TGCAGCGCCGTCCGAGATATCACCGGGGAGCTGTTTTTT. Translated: CSAVRDITGELFF.

In its sample, this clone was seen a few times. The rearrangement uses TRBV11-1 and TRBJ2-7; the D gene is possibly TRBD2 (6 bases). The germline V gene encodes CDR1 SGHAT and CDR2 FQDESV (reference sequence). Trimming took off 5 bases at V and 4 bases at J, with 12 bases between the two ends. There are 13 residues in the CDR3. The DNA of the CDR3 is TGTGCCAGCAGCAAGGGACTGAATTACGAGCAGTACTTC. Translated, it gives CASSKGLNYEQYF.